This T cell receptor beta chain stems from a study of shared clonotypes between healthy human individuals. Per the germline V gene, CDR1 is SGHRS and CDR2 is YFSETQ. The CDR3 contains 19 residues. Trimming took 5 bases from V and 6 from J; bases not matched to a gene: 18. In regard to this clone: What it binds is unknown.

Study-wide points: All-four-donor shared clonotypes had higher generation probabilities than non-shared clonotypes did. Exclusively blood specimens were collected; tissue repertoires likely differ.

Generated by immunoSEQ multiplex PCR, the TCRdb table keeps only in-frame clones and is missing some. The table has roughly 1 million clones, 75% to 85% seen once. J is TRBJ2-7 and V is TRBV5-1; 15 nucleotides match TRBD2. This TCR came from a man between 18 and 35 years old in good health. Some clones in this sample may be carry-over from other donors' samples. The sequenced material came from memory CD4+ T cells from PBMCs. Stated subset: CD45RA-negative fraction. The CDR3 here is CASRPGHYWTSGRAAEQYF. Written as DNA, the CDR3 is TGCGCCAGCAGACCCGGACACTACTGGACTAGCGGGAGGGCCGCCGAGCAGTACTTC.